The TCR beta chain described here comes from a study of cytomegalovirus exposure and HLA in healthy donors. Notes on the study in general: Under in vitro conditions, a few CMV-associated chains were confirmed as specific for CMV antigens. In a later analysis, compared with equally common non-associated chains, HLA-associated beta chains were more expanded.

The CDR3 sequence is 16 residues long. Germline-derived CDR1 and CDR2 are MGHRA and YSYEKL. V lost 4 bases, J lost 7 bases, and 17 bases lay in between. PCR employed 60 Vbeta and 13 Jbeta primers. TCRdb's copy holds only in-frame clones and misses some; the assay was immunoSEQ multiplex PCR. The data hold about 150,000 clones, with 70% to 90% observed a single time. About this clone itself: Its antigen remains unidentified.

The gene calls are TRBV4-1 and TRBJ1-6; D possibly corresponds to TRBD1 (5 bases). The clonotype was recovered from a woman aged 18-29 years in good health and CMV-seronegative. Sequencing used PBMCs. The CDR3 sequence is CASSPRLGGWNSPLHF. Here the CDR3 DNA reads TGCGCCAGCAGCCCCCGACTCGGGGGATGGAATTCACCCCTCCACTTT.